This T cell receptor (beta chain) is drawn from a study of human T cells and chemical hapten exposure. What the library attached to individual cDNA molecules were unique molecular identifiers. TCRdb processed the 5' RACE reads anew with MiXCR; each CDR3 protein has one entry. Of about 120,000 distinct CDR3 sequences detected, approximately 20% appear once; the ten largest clones hold around 2.8%. Unfractionated whole blood yielded the extracted total RNA. This clonotype was found a few times. Germline trimming cut 1 base from V and 1 base from J; bases unmatched to any gene: 4. Germline assignment: CDR1 MRHNA and CDR2 SNTAGT. This CDR3 contains 16 residues.

V and J are TRBV6-4 and TRBJ2-3; the match to TRBD2 covers 8 bases. This TCR derives from a human donor in good health. This chain's CDR3 is CASSDWSGSGTDTQYF. In DNA form, the CDR3 reads TGTGCCAGCAGTGACTGGAGCGGGAGTGGCACAGATACGCAGTATTTT.